This TCR beta chain came from a study of cytomegalovirus exposure and HLA in healthy donors. In the study overall: A later analysis reported the same platform for the roughly 110 validation repertoires and the roughly 700 first-cohort repertoires.

The assay was immunoSEQ multiplex PCR, and TCRdb's table has in-frame clones only and misses some. The table has roughly 75,000 clones, about 94% seen once. This clone was counted once. The target antigen is unknown. Study-wide results and caveats: Among TCR beta chains, those listed as cytomegalovirus-associated numbered about 150. TCR sequences were mostly rare, though some public TCRs occurred in many donors. Confirmation was obtained in vitro that a few CMV-associated chains are specific for CMV antigens.

This CDR3 spans 12 amino acids. Germline CDR1 is MNHNY and CDR2 is SVGAGI (reference sequence). Trimming removed 10 bases from V and 0 bases from J; junction bases left unmatched: 3. Sample: PBMCs. The chain uses TRBV6-6 and TRBJ2-7; TRBD1 agrees at 7 bases. The TCR comes from a man aged 18 to 30 in good health and CMV-seropositive. The chain's CDR3 is CATRDSSYEQYF. The DNA of the CDR3 is TGTGCCACCCGGGACAGCTCCTACGAGCAGTACTTC.